This TCR beta chain was sequenced during a study of control samples from healthy donors and cancer patients. V lost 2 bases and J 4 bases, leaving 7 bases between the germline ends. This CDR3 comprises 13 residues. In germline, CDR1 is MDHEN, CDR2 SYDVKM. Method: immunoSEQ multiplex PCR; TCRdb's copy keeps in-frame clones and lacks some. The sample has 180,000 or so clones, roughly nine tenths seen once. V and J are TRBV28 and TRBJ2-3; D gene unclear. Sequencing was carried out using blood. The receptor was isolated from a woman younger than 45 in good health. The CDR3, as DNA: TGTGCCAGCAGTTTAGTCAGTCCAGATACGCAGTATTTT. This codes for CASSLVSPDTQYF. Together with reference TRBV28 and TRBJ2-3, the CDR3 gives the full variable domain: DVKVTQSSRYLVKRTGEKVFLECVQDMDHENMFWYRQDPGLGLRLIYFSYDVKMKEKGDIPEGYSVSREKKERFSLILESASTNQTSMYLCASSLVSPDTQYFGPGTRLTVL.